The following is a T cell receptor beta chain sequence with its context. The sample comes from a study of monozygotic twins with inflammatory bowel disease. TCRdb reanalyzed the 5' RACE reads and collapses them to one entry per CDR3 protein, without DNA. Recorded for this sample: approximately 45,000 distinct CDR3 sequences. This TCR was recovered from a human donor with ulcerative colitis or Crohn's disease, or a healthy co-twin of an affected twin (not recorded which). What was sequenced was blood.

The CDR3 sequence is CASSPLPISTDTQYF. The chain links TRBV27 to TRBJ2-3; with no DNA, the TCRdb D assignment of TRBD1 cannot be verified. The germline V gene encodes CDR1 MNHEY and CDR2 SMNVEV (reference sequence). The CDR3 extends over 15 amino acids.